This T cell receptor beta chain comes out of a study of CD8 T cells in Susac syndrome. RNA, at roughly 0.45 to 1 ug, was reverse transcribed with random hexamers. An immunoSEQ multiplex PCR generated amplified TCR beta CDR3 products spanning 54 Vbeta and 13 Jbeta. TCRdb re-called the immunoSEQ multiplex PCR reads with MiXCR, one entry per CDR3 protein. The repertoire holds some 200,000 distinct CDR3 sequences, with approximately 94% as singletons. Per germline, CDR1 DFQATT and CDR2 SNEGSKA (reference sequence). The CDR3 spans 12 residues. The ends were cut back, 3 bases at V and 6 bases at J, with 11 bases in the middle.

This receptor was obtained from a human donor in good health. The sequenced sample consisted of CD4+ T cells from PBMCs. The chain uses TRBV20-1 and TRBJ1-2; no clear D. The CDR3 DNA sequence: TGCAGTGCTAGTCCGGGTGCGAATGGCTACACCTTC. Its translation is CSASPGANGYTF.